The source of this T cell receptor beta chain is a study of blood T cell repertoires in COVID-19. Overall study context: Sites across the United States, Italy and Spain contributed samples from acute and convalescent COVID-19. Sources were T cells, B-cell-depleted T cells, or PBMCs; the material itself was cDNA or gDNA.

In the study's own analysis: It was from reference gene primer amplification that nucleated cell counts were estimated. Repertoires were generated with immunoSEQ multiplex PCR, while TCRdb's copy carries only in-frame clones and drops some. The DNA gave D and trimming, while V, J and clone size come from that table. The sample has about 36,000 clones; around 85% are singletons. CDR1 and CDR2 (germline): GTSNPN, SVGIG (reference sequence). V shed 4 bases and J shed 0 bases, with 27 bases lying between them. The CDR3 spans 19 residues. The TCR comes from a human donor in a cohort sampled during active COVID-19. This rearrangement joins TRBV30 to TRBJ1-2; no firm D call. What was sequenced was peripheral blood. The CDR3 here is CAWNPGRVSTQLANYGYTF. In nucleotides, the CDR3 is TGTGCCTGGAACCCCGGGAGGGTTTCCACACAACTAGCTAACTATGGCTACACCTTC.